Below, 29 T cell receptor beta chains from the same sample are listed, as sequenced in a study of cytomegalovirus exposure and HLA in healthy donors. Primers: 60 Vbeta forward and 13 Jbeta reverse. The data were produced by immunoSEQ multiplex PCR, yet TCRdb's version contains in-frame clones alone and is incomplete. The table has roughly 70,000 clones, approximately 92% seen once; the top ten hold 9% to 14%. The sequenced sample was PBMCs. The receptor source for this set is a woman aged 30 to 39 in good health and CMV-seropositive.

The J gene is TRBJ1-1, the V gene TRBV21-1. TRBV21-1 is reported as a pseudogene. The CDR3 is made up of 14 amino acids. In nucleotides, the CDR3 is TGTGCCAGCAGCAATGGGTCTAGTCCCCCGAGGGCTTTCTTT. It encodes CASSNGSSPPRAFF.

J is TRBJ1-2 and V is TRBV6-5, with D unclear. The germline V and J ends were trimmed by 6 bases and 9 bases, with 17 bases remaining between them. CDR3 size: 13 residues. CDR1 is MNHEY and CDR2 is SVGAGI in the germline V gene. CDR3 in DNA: TGTGCCAGCAGAGATATGGGGAGGAGAAGCTACACCTTC. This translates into CASRDMGRRSYTF.

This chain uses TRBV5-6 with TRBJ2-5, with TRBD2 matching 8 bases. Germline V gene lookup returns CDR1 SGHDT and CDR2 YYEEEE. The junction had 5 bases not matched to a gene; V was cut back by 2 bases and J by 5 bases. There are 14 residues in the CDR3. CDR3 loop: CASSFRGGGETQYF. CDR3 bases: TGTGCCAGCAGCTTTCGGGGGGGTGGGGAGACCCAGTACTTC.

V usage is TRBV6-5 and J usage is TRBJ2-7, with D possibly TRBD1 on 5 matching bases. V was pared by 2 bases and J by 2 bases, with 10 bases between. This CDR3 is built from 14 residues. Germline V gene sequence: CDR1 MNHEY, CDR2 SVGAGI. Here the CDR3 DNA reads TGTGCCAGCAGTTACGCAGGGCCCACCTACGAGCAGTACTTC. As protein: CASSYAGPTYEQYF.

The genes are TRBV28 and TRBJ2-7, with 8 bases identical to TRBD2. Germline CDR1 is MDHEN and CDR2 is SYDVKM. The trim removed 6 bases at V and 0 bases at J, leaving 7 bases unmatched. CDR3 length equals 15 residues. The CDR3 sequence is CASSSGGASSYEQYF. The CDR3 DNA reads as TGTGCCAGCAGCTCGGGGGGGGCGAGCTCCTACGAGCAGTACTTC.

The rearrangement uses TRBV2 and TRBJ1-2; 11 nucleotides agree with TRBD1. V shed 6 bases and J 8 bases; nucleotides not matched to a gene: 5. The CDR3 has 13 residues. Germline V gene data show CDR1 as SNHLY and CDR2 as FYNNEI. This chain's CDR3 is CASSAGQGGGYTF. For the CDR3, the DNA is TGTGCCAGCAGCGCGGGACAGGGGGGAGGCTACACCTTC. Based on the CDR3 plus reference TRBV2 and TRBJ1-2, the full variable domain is EPEVTQTPSHQVTQMGQEVILRCVPISNHLYFYWYRQILGQKVEFLVSFYNNEISEKSEIFDDQFSVERPDGSNFTLKIRSTKLEDSAMYFCASSAGQGGGYTFGSGTRLTVV.

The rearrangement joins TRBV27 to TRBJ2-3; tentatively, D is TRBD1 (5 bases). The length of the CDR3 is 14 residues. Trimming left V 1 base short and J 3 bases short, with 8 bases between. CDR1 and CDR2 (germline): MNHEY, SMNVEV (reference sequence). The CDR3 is CASSLFWTTDTQYF. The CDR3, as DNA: TGTGCCAGCAGTTTATTCTGGACAACAGATACGCAGTATTTT.

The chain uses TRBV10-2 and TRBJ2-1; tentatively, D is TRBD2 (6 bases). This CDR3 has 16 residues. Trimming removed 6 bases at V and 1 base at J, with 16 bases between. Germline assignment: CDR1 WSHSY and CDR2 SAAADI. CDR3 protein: CASRRWSGQSYNEQFF. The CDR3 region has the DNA TGCGCCAGCAGGCGGTGGAGCGGGCAATCCTACAATGAGCAGTTCTTC.

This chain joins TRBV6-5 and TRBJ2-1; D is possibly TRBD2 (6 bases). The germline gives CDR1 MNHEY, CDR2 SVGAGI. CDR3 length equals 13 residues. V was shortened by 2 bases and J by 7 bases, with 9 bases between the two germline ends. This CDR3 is CASSYPRGNEQFF. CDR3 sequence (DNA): TGTGCCAGCAGTTACCCTCGGGGGAATGAGCAGTTCTTC.

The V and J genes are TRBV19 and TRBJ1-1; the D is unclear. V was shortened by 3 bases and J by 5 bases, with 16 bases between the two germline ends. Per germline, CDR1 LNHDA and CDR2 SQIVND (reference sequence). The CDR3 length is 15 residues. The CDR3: CASSMYAASGTEAFF. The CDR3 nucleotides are TGTGCCAGTAGTATGTACGCGGCCAGTGGAACTGAAGCTTTCTTT.

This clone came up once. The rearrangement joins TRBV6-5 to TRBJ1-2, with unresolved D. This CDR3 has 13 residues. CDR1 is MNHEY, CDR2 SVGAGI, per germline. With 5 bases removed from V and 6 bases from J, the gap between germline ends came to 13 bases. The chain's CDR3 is CASSPRQADGYTF. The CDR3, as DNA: TGTGCCAGCAGTCCCCGGCAGGCAGATGGCTACACCTTC.

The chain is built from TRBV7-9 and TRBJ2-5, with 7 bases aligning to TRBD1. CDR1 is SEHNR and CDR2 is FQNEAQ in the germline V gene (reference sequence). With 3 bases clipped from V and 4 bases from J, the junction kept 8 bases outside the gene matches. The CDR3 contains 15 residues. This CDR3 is CASSFSPGGTETQYF. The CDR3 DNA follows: TGTGCCAGCAGCTTTAGTCCAGGGGGTACAGAGACCCAGTACTTC.

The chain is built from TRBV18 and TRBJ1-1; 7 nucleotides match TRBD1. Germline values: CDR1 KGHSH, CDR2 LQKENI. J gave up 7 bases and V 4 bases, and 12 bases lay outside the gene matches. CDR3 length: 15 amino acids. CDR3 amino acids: CASSREQGTGVEAFF. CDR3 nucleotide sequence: TGTGCCAGCTCACGCGAACAGGGGACTGGCGTTGAAGCTTTCTTT.

The CDR3, as DNA: TGTGCCAGCAGCGTTGGCAACTCTGGGGCCAACGTCCTGACTTTC. Translated, it gives CASSVGNSGANVLTF. This chain uses TRBV9 with TRBJ2-6; the D is unclear. V lost 2 bases to trimming and J lost 0 bases, with 6 bases between them. Germline V gives CDR1 SGDLS, CDR2 YYNGEE. CDR3 size: 15 residues.

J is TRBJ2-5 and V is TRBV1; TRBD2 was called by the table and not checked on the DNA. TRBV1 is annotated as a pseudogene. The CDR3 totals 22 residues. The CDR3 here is CTSSQDLYGTGLAGGDQETQYF. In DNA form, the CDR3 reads TGCACCAGCAGCCAAGATCTATACGGGACAGGCCTAGCGGGAGGGGACCAAGAGACCCAGTACTTC.

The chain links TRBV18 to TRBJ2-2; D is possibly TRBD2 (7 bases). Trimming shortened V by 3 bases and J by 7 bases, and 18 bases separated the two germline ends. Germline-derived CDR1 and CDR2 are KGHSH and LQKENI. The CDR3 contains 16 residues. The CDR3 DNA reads TGTGCCAGCTCACCCCTTTTTGGGGGGGGCGACGGGGAGCTGTTTTTT. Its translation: CASSPLFGGGDGELFF.

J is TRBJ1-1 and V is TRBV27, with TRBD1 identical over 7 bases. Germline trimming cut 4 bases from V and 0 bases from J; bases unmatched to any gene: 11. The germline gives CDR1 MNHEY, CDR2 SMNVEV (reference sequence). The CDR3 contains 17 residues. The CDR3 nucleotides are TGTGCCAGCAGTTCGCATAGGACAGGAAACATGAACACTGAAGCTTTCTTT. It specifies CASSSHRTGNMNTEAFF.

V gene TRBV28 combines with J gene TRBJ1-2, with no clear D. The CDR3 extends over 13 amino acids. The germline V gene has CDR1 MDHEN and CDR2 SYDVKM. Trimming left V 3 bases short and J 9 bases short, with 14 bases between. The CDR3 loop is CASSFSFPVRYTF. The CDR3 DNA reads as TGTGCCAGCAGTTTTAGCTTTCCCGTCCGCTACACCTTC.

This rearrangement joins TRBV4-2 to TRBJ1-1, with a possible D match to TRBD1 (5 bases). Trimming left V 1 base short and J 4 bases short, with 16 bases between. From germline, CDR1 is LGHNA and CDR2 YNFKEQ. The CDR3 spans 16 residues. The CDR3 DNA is TGTGCCAGCAGCCAAGGGCAGGGAATTTTGAGCACTGAAGCTTTCTTT. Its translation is CASSQGQGILSTEAFF.

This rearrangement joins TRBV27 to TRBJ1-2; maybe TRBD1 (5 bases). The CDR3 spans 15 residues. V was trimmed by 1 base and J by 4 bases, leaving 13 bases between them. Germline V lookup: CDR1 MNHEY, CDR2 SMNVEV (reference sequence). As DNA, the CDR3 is TGTGCCAGCAGTTTATATGGCGGGACGTTCTATGGCTACACCTTC. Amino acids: CASSLYGGTFYGYTF.

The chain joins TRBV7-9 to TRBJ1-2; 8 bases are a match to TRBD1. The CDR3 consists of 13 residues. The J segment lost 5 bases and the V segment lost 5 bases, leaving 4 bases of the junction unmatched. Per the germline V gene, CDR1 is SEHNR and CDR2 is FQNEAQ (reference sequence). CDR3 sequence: CASSPRTGYGYTF. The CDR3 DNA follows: TGTGCCAGCAGCCCAAGGACAGGGTATGGCTACACCTTC. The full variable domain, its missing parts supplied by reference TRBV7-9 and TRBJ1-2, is DTGVSQNPRHKITKRGQNVTFRCDPISEHNRLYWYRQTLGQGPEFLTYFQNEAQLEKSRLLSDRFSAERPKGSFSTLEIQRTEQGDSAMYLCASSPRTGYGYTFGSGTRLTVV.

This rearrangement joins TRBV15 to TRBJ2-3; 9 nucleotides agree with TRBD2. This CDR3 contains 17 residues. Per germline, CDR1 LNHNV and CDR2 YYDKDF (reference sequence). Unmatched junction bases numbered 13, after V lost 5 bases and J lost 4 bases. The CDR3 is CATSSLTSGKRADTQYF. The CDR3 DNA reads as TGTGCCACCAGCTCCCTGACTAGCGGCAAAAGGGCAGATACGCAGTATTTT.

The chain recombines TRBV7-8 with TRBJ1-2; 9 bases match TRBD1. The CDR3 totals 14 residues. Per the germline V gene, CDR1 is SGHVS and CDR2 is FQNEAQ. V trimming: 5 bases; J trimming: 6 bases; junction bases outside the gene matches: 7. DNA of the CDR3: TGTGCCAGCAGCCTTAGGGACAGGGCTAATGGCTACACCTTC. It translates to CASSLRDRANGYTF.

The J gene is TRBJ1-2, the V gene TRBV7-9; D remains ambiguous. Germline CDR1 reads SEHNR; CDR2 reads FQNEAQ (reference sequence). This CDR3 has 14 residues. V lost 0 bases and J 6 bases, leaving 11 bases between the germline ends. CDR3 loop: CASSLARLGDGYTF. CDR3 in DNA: TGTGCCAGCAGCTTAGCGCGTTTGGGAGATGGCTACACCTTC.

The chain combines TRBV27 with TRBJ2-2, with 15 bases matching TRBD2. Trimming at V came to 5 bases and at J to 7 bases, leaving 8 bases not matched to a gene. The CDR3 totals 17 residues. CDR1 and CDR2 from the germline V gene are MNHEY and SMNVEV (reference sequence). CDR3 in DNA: TGTGCCAGCAGTCTTGGACTAGCGGGAGGGTCAGTCGGGGAGCTGTTTTTT. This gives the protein CASSLGLAGGSVGELFF.

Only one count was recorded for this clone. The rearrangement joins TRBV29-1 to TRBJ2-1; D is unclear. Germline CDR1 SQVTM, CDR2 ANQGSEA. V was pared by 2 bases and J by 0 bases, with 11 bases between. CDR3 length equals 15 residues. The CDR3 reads CSVELWLHSYNEQFF. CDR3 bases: TGCAGCGTTGAATTGTGGCTCCACTCCTACAATGAGCAGTTCTTC.

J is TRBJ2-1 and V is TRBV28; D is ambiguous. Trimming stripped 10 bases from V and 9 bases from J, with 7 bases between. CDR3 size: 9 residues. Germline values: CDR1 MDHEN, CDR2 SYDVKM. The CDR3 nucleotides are TGTGCCATATGTCCTGAGCAGTTCTTC. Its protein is CAICPEQFF.

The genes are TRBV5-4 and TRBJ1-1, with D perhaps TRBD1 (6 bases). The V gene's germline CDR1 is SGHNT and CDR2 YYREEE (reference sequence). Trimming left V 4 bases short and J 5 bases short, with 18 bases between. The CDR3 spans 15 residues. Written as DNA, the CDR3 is TGTGCCAGCAGCCGAAGAACAGGGTTATTAACTGAAGCTTTCTTT. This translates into CASSRRTGLLTEAFF.

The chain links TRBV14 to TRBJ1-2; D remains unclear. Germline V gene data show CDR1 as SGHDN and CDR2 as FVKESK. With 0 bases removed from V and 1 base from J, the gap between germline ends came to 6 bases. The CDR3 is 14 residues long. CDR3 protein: CASSQDPGNYGYTF. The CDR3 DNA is TGTGCCAGCAGCCAAGATCCGGGTAACTATGGCTACACCTTC.